These 15 T cell receptor beta chains were all obtained from the same sample, sequenced in a study of OX40 agonist ivuxolimab in advanced cancers. Using immunoSEQ multiplex PCR, the repertoire was profiled, and TCRdb retains in-frame clones only, with some absent. The repertoire consists of more than 45,000 clones, with less than 85% occurring once and the leading ten covering roughly 2.8%. The sample was CD4+ or CD8+ T cells sorted from blood, taken in a trial of the OX40 agonist ivuxolimab. These receptors were collected from an adult with an advanced solid tumor such as melanoma, head and neck, liver or kidney cancer.

The chain has TRBV12-5 and TRBJ2-1; tentatively, D is TRBD2 (5 bases). CDR3 length equals 15 residues. The V and J ends lost 8 bases and 6 bases respectively, with 20 bases between them. Germline CDR1 and CDR2: LGHNT and FRNRAP. CDR3 amino acids: CASRGSTGFGNEQFF. The CDR3 nucleotides read TGTGCTAGTCGAGGTTCGACGGGGTTCGGCAATGAGCAGTTCTTC. Variable domain in full (rest from reference TRBV12-5 and TRBJ2-1): DARVTQTPRHKVTEMGQEVTMRCQPILGHNTVFWYRQTMMQGLELLAYFRNRAPLDDSGMPKDRFSAEMPDATLATLKIQPSEPRDSAVYFCASRGSTGFGNEQFFGPGTRLTVL.

J is TRBJ2-1 and V is TRBV5-1, with D perhaps TRBD2 (6 bases). Trimming removed 4 bases at V and 6 bases at J, with 8 bases between. CDR1 SGHRS and CDR2 YFSETQ come from the germline V gene. CDR3 size: 12 residues. In DNA, the CDR3 is TGCGCCAGCAGCGGAGGGACCAATGAGCAGTTCTTC. Translation: CASSGGTNEQFF.

This clone was found a few times. Other DNA sequences in this sample translate to the same CDR3. The chain employs TRBV30 and TRBJ1-5; a possible D gene is TRBD1 (5 bases). CDR3 length: 13 amino acids. V lost 3 bases and J 5 bases, leaving 11 bases between the germline ends. The germline gives CDR1 GTSNPN, CDR2 SVGIG (reference sequence). The CDR3 DNA reads TGTGCCTGGAGCACAGGAGGGGATCAGCCCCAGCATTTT. Protein sequence: CAWSTGGDQPQHF.

The V gene is TRBV9, the J gene TRBJ2-7; possibly TRBD2 for D (6 bases). The CDR3 loop spans 13 amino acids. Germline loops: CDR1 SGDLS, CDR2 YYNGEE. V was clipped by 0 bases and J by 6 bases, with 10 bases between them. The CDR3 loop is CASSVVGGTEQYF. For the CDR3, the DNA is TGTGCCAGCAGCGTAGTCGGGGGTACCGAGCAGTACTTC. The full variable domain, completed using reference TRBV9 and TRBJ2-7, is DSGVTQTPKHLITATGQRVTLRCSPRSGDLSVYWYQQSLDQGLQFLIQYYNGEERAKGNILERFSAQQFPDLHSELNLSSLELGDSALYFCASSVVGGTEQYFGPGTRLTVT.

The chain couples TRBV21-1 to TRBJ1-1; the tabulated D call, TRBD1, remains unverified against the DNA. TRBV21-1 has pseudogene status. The CDR3 totals 17 residues. CDR3 coding DNA: TGTGCCAGCACCCGGGGGGGACAGGGGGCATTGAGGACTGAAGCTTTCTTT. Residues: CASTRGGQGALRTEAFF.

This chain joins TRBV7-2 and TRBJ2-5; 7 nucleotides align to TRBD2. The germline V gene has CDR1 SGHTA and CDR2 FQGNSA. This CDR3 comprises 14 residues. With V trimmed by 5 bases and J by 5 bases, 8 bases remained unmatched. CDR3 residues: CASSPGGGRETQYF. DNA of the CDR3: TGTGCCAGCAGCCCTGGGGGAGGGCGGGAGACCCAGTACTTC.

The V call is TRBV29-1, the J call TRBJ1-2, with TRBD1 matching 7 bases. Per the germline V gene, CDR1 is SQVTM and CDR2 is ANQGSEA. This CDR3 spans 12 amino acids. Trimming at V came to 6 bases and at J to 5 bases, leaving 6 bases not matched to a gene. CDR3 protein: CSVGTANYGYTF. Written as DNA, the CDR3 is TGCAGCGTAGGGACAGCCAATTATGGCTACACCTTC.

This clone was picked up a small number of times. The gene calls are TRBV2 and TRBJ2-7; 9 positions match TRBD1. Per germline, CDR1 SNHLY and CDR2 FYNNEI. Losses at the gene ends were 5 bases for V and 2 bases for J; bases not matched to a gene: 7. The CDR3 extends over 15 amino acids. The CDR3 bases are TGTGCCAGCAGTCATAACGGACAGGGGCCCTACGAGCAGTACTTC. Protein sequence: CASSHNGQGPYEQYF.

This chain links TRBV11-3 with TRBJ2-7, with D possibly being TRBD2 (6 bases). The CDR3 has 15 residues. From germline, CDR1 is SGHNT and CDR2 YENEEA. The V end was cut by 5 bases, the J end by 0 bases, with 14 bases between. The CDR3: CASSRGGTHSYEQYF. For the CDR3, the DNA is TGTGCCAGCAGCCGCGGAGGGACCCACTCCTACGAGCAGTACTTC.

The CDR3 sequence: CASTATGGAKTEAFF. CDR3 coding DNA: TGCGCCAGCACGGCGACAGGGGGCGCGAAAACTGAAGCTTTCTTT. This rearrangement joins TRBV5-1 to TRBJ1-1, with 10 bases aligning to TRBD1. In germline, CDR1 is SGHRS, CDR2 YFSETQ. The CDR3 covers 15 residues. J gave up 5 bases and V 6 bases, and 10 bases lay outside the gene matches.

Here the CDR3 reads CASSHPGTIGNTIYF. The CDR3 bases are TGTGCCAGCAGCCATCCCGGGACAATTGGAAACACCATATATTTT. The J gene is TRBJ1-3, the V gene TRBV5-6; perhaps TRBD1 as D (6 bases). Trimming left V 4 bases short and J 3 bases short, with 14 bases between. Germline CDR1 is SGHDT and CDR2 is YYEEEE. CDR3 length: 15 amino acids.

The V gene is TRBV19, the J gene TRBJ1-5; TRBD1 aligns across 9 bases. The CDR3 totals 15 residues. V lost 5 bases and J lost 4; bases outside the gene matches: 6. Germline V gene data show CDR1 as LNHDA and CDR2 as SQIVND (reference sequence). The CDR3 reads CASSYAGTGNQPQHF. DNA for the CDR3: TGTGCCAGTAGTTACGCCGGGACAGGGAATCAGCCCCAGCATTTT.

This clone was found once. The rearrangement joins TRBV4-1 to TRBJ2-7, with 8 positions matching TRBD1. V was pared by 4 bases and J by 4 bases, with 9 bases of the junction left unmatched. CDR3 length equals 15 residues. Germline CDR1 reads MGHRA; CDR2 reads YSYEKL. The DNA for the CDR3 is TGCGCCAGCAGCCCAAGAATAGGACAGGGTTACGAGCAGTACTTC. It yields the protein CASSPRIGQGYEQYF.

A remark on this clone: The same CDR3 also results from other DNA sequences found in this sample. This chain connects TRBV7-9 to TRBJ2-2; D tentatively reads TRBD1 or TRBD2 (5 bases each). Germline CDR1 and CDR2: SEHNR and FQNEAQ (reference sequence). Trimming removed 2 bases at V and 1 base at J, with 14 bases between. The CDR3 loop spans 17 amino acids. CDR3 nucleotide sequence: TGTGCCAGCAGCTTATTCGTAGGGGCGGGGAACACCGGGGAGCTGTTTTTT. The encoded protein is CASSLFVGAGNTGELFF. The whole variable domain, remainder taken from reference TRBV7-9 and TRBJ2-2, is DTGVSQNPRHKITKRGQNVTFRCDPISEHNRLYWYRQTLGQGPEFLTYFQNEAQLEKSRLLSDRFSAERPKGSFSTLEIQRTEQGDSAMYLCASSLFVGAGNTGELFFGEGSRLTVL.

The CDR3 here is CSVEASGGGELFF. DNA for the CDR3: TGCAGCGTTGAGGCTAGCGGGGGCGGGGAGCTGTTTTTT. The chain links TRBV29-1 to TRBJ2-2, with 10 positions matching TRBD2. CDR1 is SQVTM, CDR2 ANQGSEA, per germline. J lost 7 bases, V lost 3 bases, and 2 bases had no gene match. This CDR3 has 13 residues.